The next 10 T cell receptor beta chains were all read from a single sample in a study of blood T cell repertoires in COVID-19. The data were produced by immunoSEQ multiplex PCR, yet TCRdb's version contains in-frame clones alone and is incomplete. Of around 260,000 clones in the sample, roughly 87% were seen once. Sequencing input: peripheral blood. These receptors were taken from a human donor in a cohort sampled during active COVID-19.

This chain joins TRBV5-1 and TRBJ2-3, with a tentative D call TRBD2 (5 bases). The germline V gene has CDR1 SGHRS and CDR2 YFSETQ. This CDR3 is built from 14 residues. Trimming took off 4 bases at V and 5 bases at J, with 14 bases between the two ends. CDR3 nucleotide sequence: TGCGCCAGCAGCCCTAGCAAGTCTGGAGATACGCAGTATTTT. Translation: CASSPSKSGDTQYF.

The chain recombines TRBV6-5 with TRBJ1-2; weak D call: TRBD1 (6 bases). Looked up from germline, CDR1 is MNHEY and CDR2 is SVGAGI. This CDR3 has 15 amino acids. Between the trimmed V and J ends, which lost 2 bases and 4 bases, there was a span of 14 bases. The CDR3 bases are TGTGCCAGCAGTTACACTTCCAGGGGTGGCTATGGCTACACCTTC. It is translated as CASSYTSRGGYGYTF.

J is TRBJ1-5 and V is TRBV28; D is unresolved. This CDR3 region has 13 residues. Between the trimmed V and J ends, which lost 4 bases and 6 bases, there was a span of 10 bases. The germline CDR1 and CDR2 sequences are MDHEN and SYDVKM. This CDR3 reads CASSSLPLQPQHF. The CDR3 nucleotides read TGTGCCAGCAGTTCTCTACCCCTTCAGCCCCAGCATTTT.

The J gene is TRBJ2-5, the V gene TRBV2, with TRBD2 matching 9 bases. CDR3 size: 13 residues. The germline V gene encodes CDR1 SNHLY and CDR2 FYNNEI. Trimming at V came to 9 bases and at J to 5 bases, leaving 7 bases not matched to a gene. CDR3 residues: CASSGTSIETQYF. The CDR3 coding sequence is TGTGCCAGTTCCGGGACTAGCATTGAGACCCAGTACTTC. The complete variable domain, with remaining parts taken from reference TRBV2 and TRBJ2-5, reads EPEVTQTPSHQVTQMGQEVILRCVPISNHLYFYWYRQILGQKVEFLVSFYNNEISEKSEIFDDQFSVERPDGSNFTLKIRSTKLEDSAMYFCASSGTSIETQYFGPGTRLLVL.

The DNA for the CDR3 is TGTGCCAGCTCGCCGAAGGGGGCAGTAGGCTACGAGCAGTACTTC. It translates to CASSPKGAVGYEQYF. The rearrangement links TRBV18 to TRBJ2-7; TRBD1 agrees at 7 bases. CDR1 is KGHSH and CDR2 is LQKENI in the germline V gene. V lost 6 bases to trimming and J lost 3 bases; unmatched junction nucleotides: 11. The CDR3 sequence is 15 residues long.

This chain links TRBV18 with TRBJ2-1; 12 bases agree with TRBD2. CDR1 and CDR2 (germline): KGHSH, LQKENI. Trimming at V came to 3 bases and at J to 9 bases, leaving 9 bases not matched to a gene. The length of the CDR3 is 16 residues. CDR3 loop: CASSPPRLAGEGEQFF. In DNA, the CDR3 is TGTGCCAGCTCACCCCCCCGACTAGCGGGAGAGGGTGAGCAGTTCTTC. The full variable domain, completed using reference TRBV18 and TRBJ2-1, is NAGVMQNPRHLVRRRGQEARLRCSPMKGHSHVYWYRQLPEEGLKFMVYLQKENIIDESGMPKERFSAEFPKEGPSILRIQQVVRGDSAAYFCASSPPRLAGEGEQFFGPGTRLTVL.

V usage is TRBV28 and J usage is TRBJ2-1; perhaps TRBD2 as D (5 bases). The CDR3 loop spans 17 amino acids. The germline V and J ends were trimmed by 2 bases and 4 bases, with 18 bases remaining between them. CDR1 and CDR2 from the germline V gene are MDHEN and SYDVKM. In DNA form, the CDR3 reads TGTGCCAGCAGTTTAAGCTCCCTTTTGGGGAGTTACAATGAGCAGTTCTTC. Amino acid sequence: CASSLSSLLGSYNEQFF. Combining the CDR3 with reference TRBV28 and TRBJ2-1 gives the whole variable domain DVKVTQSSRYLVKRTGEKVFLECVQDMDHENMFWYRQDPGLGLRLIYFSYDVKMKEKGDIPEGYSVSREKKERFSLILESASTNQTSMYLCASSLSSLLGSYNEQFFGPGTRLTVL.

The CDR3 sequence is CASSTGQKLHYEQYF. In DNA, the CDR3 is TGTGCCAGCAGTACGGGACAGAAGTTACACTACGAGCAGTACTTC. The V and J genes are TRBV7-9 and TRBJ2-7; 7 positions match TRBD1. Per the germline V gene, CDR1 is SEHNR and CDR2 is FQNEAQ (reference sequence). The CDR3 is 15 amino acids. V shed 6 bases, J shed 3 bases, and the junction held 11 bases outside the gene matches. The full variable domain, completed using reference TRBV7-9 and TRBJ2-7, is DTGVSQNPRHKITKRGQNVTFRCDPISEHNRLYWYRQTLGQGPEFLTYFQNEAQLEKSRLLSDRFSAERPKGSFSTLEIQRTEQGDSAMYLCASSTGQKLHYEQYFGPGTRLTVT.

V usage is TRBV7-9 and J usage is TRBJ1-1, with D unclear. Germline CDR1 is SEHNR and CDR2 is FQNEAQ (reference sequence). CDR3 length equals 13 residues. V lost 5 bases and J lost 1, with 8 bases in between. As DNA, the CDR3 is TGTGCCAGCAGCGCTCGACAGAACACTGAAGCTTTCTTT. Amino acid sequence: CASSARQNTEAFF.

This rearrangement joins TRBV6-1 to TRBJ1-5, with D tentatively TRBD1 (6 bases). The V gene lost 1 base and the J gene lost 2 bases, with 9 bases spanning the gap. The CDR3 contains 15 residues. In germline, CDR1 is MNHNS, CDR2 SASEGT. The DNA for the CDR3 is TGTGCCAGCAGTGAAGACAGGGCCGGCAATCAGCCCCAGCATTTT. Translated: CASSEDRAGNQPQHF.